The 17 T cell receptor beta chains in this list originate from one sample, sequenced in a study of regulatory T cells in long-lasting Graves disease. Time point denoted: newly diagnosed GD, antithyroid drugs for less than 3 months. Following extraction of RNA from PBMCs, that RNA was used to make the TCR library. Sequencing libraries for TCR beta were prepared with iRepertoire HTBI primers and Arm-PCR of CDR3 regions. MiXCR, run by TCRdb on the multiplex PCR reads, gives a single entry per CDR3 protein. The sample records 530,000 or so distinct CDR3 sequences, more than 15% being singletons. These data were likewise used in another study, on T cells in Graves' hyperthyroidism and ophthalmopathy.

The sequencing here drew on peripheral blood mononuclear cells (PBMCs), taken at new diagnosis, from a patient treated with antithyroid drugs. Receptor source: a man between 18 and 35 years old with Graves disease.

This clonotype was seen only a few times. This rearrangement joins TRBV9 to TRBJ2-3; TRBD2 aligns across 8 bases. V lost 3 bases and J lost 3; bases outside the gene matches: 9. CDR3 length: 16 residues. Germline CDR1 and CDR2: SGDLS and YYNGEE. The DNA of the CDR3 is TGTGCCAGCAGCGGTCCAGCGGGAGTAGGGACAGATACGCAGTATTTT. It specifies CASSGPAGVGTDTQYF. Based on the CDR3 plus reference TRBV9 and TRBJ2-3, the full variable domain is DSGVTQTPKHLITATGQRVTLRCSPRSGDLSVYWYQQSLDQGLQFLIQYYNGEERAKGNILERFSAQQFPDLHSELNLSSLELGDSALYFCASSGPAGVGTDTQYFGPGTRLTVL.

On this clonotype: This clone may be a read error of a much larger clone one base away. The gene calls are TRBV11-3 and TRBJ2-1; 9 bases agree with TRBD2. Unmatched junction bases numbered 12, after V lost 5 bases and J lost 4 bases. Germline loops: CDR1 SGHNT, CDR2 YENEEA. The CDR3 consists of 17 residues. The CDR3 reads CASSGGPAGGPYNEQFF. CDR3 coding DNA: TGTGCCAGCAGCGGCGGACCAGCGGGAGGCCCATACAATGAGCAGTTCTTC.

This clonotype appeared a few times. This sequence joins TRBV10-2 and TRBJ2-3; D not resolved. Germline V lookup: CDR1 WSHSY, CDR2 SAAADI. The CDR3 is made up of 15 amino acids. The germline V and J ends were trimmed by 4 bases and 4 bases, with 15 bases remaining between them. CDR3 nucleotides: TGCGCCAGCAGTGGCTCGGGTGTCCTGTCAGATACGCAGTATTTT. It is translated as CASSGSGVLSDTQYF.

This clonotype occurred many times. The chain links TRBV7-6 to TRBJ2-1; maybe TRBD2 (6 bases). There are 14 residues in the CDR3. The ends were cut back, 6 bases at V and 7 bases at J, with 16 bases in the middle. Germline V CDR1 and CDR2: SGHVS, FNYEAQ. CDR3 nucleotides: TGTGCCAGCAGTCCCGGAGGGCCTGGGAATGAGCAGTTCTTC. It encodes CASSPGGPGNEQFF.

This clonotype was detected a few times. V usage is TRBV12-5 and J usage is TRBJ1-6, with 9 positions matching TRBD1. The CDR3 totals 14 residues. V dropped 6 bases and J dropped 9; count of bases not matched to a gene: 6. Germline lookup yields CDR1 LGHNT and CDR2 FRNRAP. CDR3 amino acids: CASGRGQGGSPLHF. CDR3 nucleotides: TGTGCTAGTGGCAGGGGACAGGGAGGTTCACCCCTCCACTTT.

Points on this clonotype: A single base separates this from a much larger clone, so it may be a read error. This chain joins TRBV30 and TRBJ2-1, with TRBD1 identical over 8 bases. CDR1 and CDR2 from the germline V gene are GTSNPN and SVGIG (reference sequence). There are 14 residues in the CDR3. The trim removed 2 bases at V and 8 bases at J, leaving 8 bases unmatched. This CDR3 is CAWSSLDRGDEQFF. For the CDR3, the DNA is TGTGCCTGGAGTTCACTTGACAGGGGCGATGAGCAGTTCTTC.

This clonotype was detected ten times or more. The chain recombines TRBV30 with TRBJ2-7; possibly TRBD1 for D (6 bases). This CDR3 region has 13 residues. The germline V gene has CDR1 GTSNPN and CDR2 SVGIG (reference sequence). Trimming left V 1 base short and J 2 bases short, with 9 bases between. CDR3 residues: CAWSAQGAYEQYF. In nucleotides, the CDR3 is TGTGCCTGGAGTGCACAGGGCGCCTACGAGCAGTACTTC.

The chain combines TRBV9 with TRBJ2-1, with 14 bases aligning to TRBD2. The CDR3 sequence is 20 residues long. After removal of 0 bases from V and 8 bases from J, the junction contained 16 bases not matched to a gene. Germline V gene data show CDR1 as SGDLS and CDR2 as YYNGEE. This chain's CDR3 is CASSVEILGRGLAGAHEQFF. The DNA of the CDR3 is TGTGCCAGCAGCGTAGAAATATTGGGGAGGGGACTAGCGGGAGCCCATGAGCAGTTCTTC.

CDR3 amino acids: CASSVKDEQYF. In DNA form, the CDR3 reads TGTGCCAGCAGCGTAAAGGACGAGCAGTACTTC. The chain recombines TRBV9 with TRBJ2-7; D uncertain. The CDR3 totals 11 residues. The V and J ends lost 1 base and 5 bases respectively, with 4 bases between them. The germline CDR1 and CDR2 sequences are SGDLS and YYNGEE. Full variable domain (rest looked up from reference TRBV9 and TRBJ2-7): DSGVTQTPKHLITATGQRVTLRCSPRSGDLSVYWYQQSLDQGLQFLIQYYNGEERAKGNILERFSAQQFPDLHSELNLSSLELGDSALYFCASSVKDEQYFGPGTRLTVT.

This clonotype was detected a few times. The J gene is TRBJ2-2, the V gene TRBV18; possibly TRBD2 for D (5 bases). The V gene's germline CDR1 is KGHSH and CDR2 LQKENI. V gave up 3 bases and J gave up 3 bases, with 8 bases separating them. There are 14 residues in the CDR3. The CDR3 loop is CASSPRDDTGELFF. The DNA for the CDR3 is TGTGCCAGCTCACCGAGGGATGACACCGGGGAGCTGTTTTTT.

This clonotype came up many times. The rearrangement uses TRBV28 and TRBJ1-2; no definite D call. V was clipped by 5 bases and J by 7 bases, with 20 bases between them. The CDR3 has 15 residues. The V gene's germline CDR1 is MDHEN and CDR2 SYDVKM. CDR3 in DNA: TGTGCCAGCAGTGTAGACGGTCCATACTTGCGTGGCTACACCTTC. Amino acids: CASSVDGPYLRGYTF.

CDR3 in amino acids: CSVEYGPTQYF. The CDR3 nucleotides read TGCAGCGTTGAATATGGGCCGACCCAGTACTTC. This chain uses TRBV29-1 with TRBJ2-5; D call uncertain. V was cut by 2 bases and J by 7 bases, with 8 bases left in between. The CDR3 loop spans 11 amino acids. CDR1 is SQVTM and CDR2 is ANQGSEA in the germline V gene.

This clonotype was counted between two and nine times. The rearrangement links TRBV9 to TRBJ2-5; D might be TRBD1 (6 bases). This CDR3 has 16 amino acids. Germline V gives CDR1 SGDLS, CDR2 YYNGEE. Between the trimmed V and J ends, which lost 3 bases and 1 base, there was a span of 16 bases. The CDR3 DNA reads as TGTGCCAGCAGCGCACAGGGCCATGCCGTCCAAGAGACCCAGTACTTC. This gives the protein CASSAQGHAVQETQYF.

In this sample, this clonotype turned up once. The V call is TRBV12-3 or TRBV12-4, the J call TRBJ2-1, with TRBD2 identical over 14 bases. The CDR3 covers 15 residues. The ends lost 6 bases at V and 4 bases at J; junction bases unmatched: 2. Here the CDR3 reads CASRGLAGAYNEQFF. Written as DNA, the CDR3 is TGTGCCAGCAGGGGACTAGCGGGAGCTTACAATGAGCAGTTCTTC.

This clonotype was seen ten or more times. As DNA, the CDR3 is TGTGCCAGCTGGACGGGAAACACCGGGGAGCTGTTTTTT. Its translation: CASWTGNTGELFF. J is TRBJ2-2 and V is TRBV28, with a possible D match to TRBD2 (5 bases). The CDR3 has 13 residues. Germline values: CDR1 MDHEN, CDR2 SYDVKM. Trimming cost V 8 bases and J 2 bases, with 9 bases left between them.

This clonotype came up a few times. This may be a read error: a much more frequent sequence differs by one nucleotide. The chain links TRBV6-9 to TRBJ1-5, with a tentative D call TRBD1 (5 bases). The CDR3 spans 14 residues. Germline V gene sequence: CDR1 MNHGY, CDR2 SVAAGI. The CDR3 here is CVSSYSGSNQPQHF. The CDR3 region has the DNA TGTGTCAGCAGTTACTCAGGGTCGAATCAGCCCCAGCATTTT.

The V call is TRBV5-5, the J call TRBJ2-2, with TRBD2 matching over 8 bases. Trimming removed 8 bases from V and 7 bases from J; junction bases left unmatched: 13. Per the germline V gene, CDR1 is SGHKS and CDR2 is YYEKEE (reference sequence). The CDR3 covers 15 residues. CDR3 amino acids: CASSNFGRGGGELFF. The CDR3 nucleotides read TGTGCCAGTTCGAATTTCGGACGGGGGGGCGGGGAGCTGTTTTTT.